Listed below are T cell receptor beta chains from one sample, sequenced in a study of shared clonotypes between healthy human individuals. TCRdb's copy holds only in-frame clones and misses some; the assay was immunoSEQ multiplex PCR. This table holds fewer than 1 million clones, about 97% found once. The sequenced sample consisted of naive CD8+ T cells sorted from blood. These receptors came from a man aged 25-45 years in good health. Each CDR3 is given with its conserved first and last residue. A D gene is named only where the DNA matches it firmly. The size field is filled for only some rows; it gives once, few, many or a size class.

cdr3_aa: CATGQGAHQPQHF; cdr3_nt: TGTGCCACTGGCCAGGGGGCCCATCAGCCCCAGCATTTT; j_call: TRBJ1-5; d_call: TRBD1; v_call: TRBV19; clone_size: NA
cdr3_aa: CASSPGPHNEQFF; cdr3_nt: TGTGCCAGCAGCCCAGGACCGCACAATGAGCAGTTCTTC; j_call: TRBJ2-1; d_call: NA; v_call: TRBV11-2; clone_size: NA
cdr3_aa: CASSELPQETQYF; cdr3_nt: TGTGCCAGCAGTGAATTGCCACAAGAGACCCAGTACTTC; j_call: TRBJ2-5; d_call: NA; v_call: TRBV2; clone_size: once
cdr3_aa: CASSEFLGRGEQYF; cdr3_nt: TGTGCCAGCAGTGAATTCCTGGGGAGGGGAGAGCAGTACTTC; j_call: TRBJ2-7; d_call: TRBD2; v_call: TRBV6-1; clone_size: NA
cdr3_aa: CASSDKQAKYYFF; cdr3_nt: TGTGCCAGCAGTGACAAACAGGCGAAGTACTATTTCTTC; j_call: TRBJ2-1; d_call: NA; v_call: TRBV25-1; clone_size: NA
cdr3_aa: CASSTTGHQPQHF; cdr3_nt: TGTGCCAGCAGCACCACAGGGCATCAGCCCCAGCATTTT; j_call: TRBJ1-5; d_call: NA; v_call: TRBV27; clone_size: NA
cdr3_aa: CASSITGGQETQYF; cdr3_nt: TGTGCCAGTAGTATAACAGGGGGCCAAGAGACCCAGTACTTC; j_call: TRBJ2-5; d_call: TRBD1; v_call: TRBV19; clone_size: once
cdr3_aa: CASSLGTGTEQYF; cdr3_nt: TGTGCCAGCAGTTTAGGGACAGGGACCGAGCAGTACTTC; j_call: TRBJ2-7; d_call: TRBD1; v_call: TRBV27; clone_size: NA
cdr3_aa: CSVPDRGRDYTF; cdr3_nt: TGCAGCGTTCCGGACAGGGGGAGGGACTACACCTTC; j_call: TRBJ1-2; d_call: TRBD1; v_call: TRBV29-1; clone_size: NA
cdr3_aa: CSVDNQSKGRYEQYF; cdr3_nt: TGCAGCGTTGACAATCAGTCAAAAGGGAGGTACGAGCAGTACTTC; j_call: TRBJ2-7; d_call: NA; v_call: TRBV29-1; clone_size: NA
cdr3_aa: CASSHPRTGVTEAFF; cdr3_nt: TGTGCTAGCAGCCATCCGAGGACAGGGGTTACTGAAGCTTTCTTT; j_call: TRBJ1-1; d_call: TRBD1; v_call: TRBV7-7; clone_size: once
cdr3_aa: CASSPLSTSSYEQYF; cdr3_nt: TGTGCCAGTAGTCCGCTATCGACGAGCTCCTACGAGCAGTACTTC; j_call: TRBJ2-7; d_call: NA; v_call: TRBV19; clone_size: NA
cdr3_aa: CASSQFGAPPGGQYF; cdr3_nt: TGTGCCAGCAGCCAATTCGGGGCCCCTCCCGGGGGGCAGTACTTC; j_call: TRBJ2-7; d_call: NA; v_call: TRBV14; clone_size: NA
cdr3_aa: CASSPRLAGDDEQFF; cdr3_nt: TGTGCCAGCAGCCCCCGACTAGCGGGAGATGATGAGCAGTTCTTC; j_call: TRBJ2-1; d_call: TRBD2; v_call: TRBV9; clone_size: NA
cdr3_aa: CATAVDGTNTNTGELFF; cdr3_nt: TGCGCCACAGCAGTCGACGGGACGAATACGAACACCGGGGAGCTGTTTTTT; j_call: TRBJ2-2; d_call: NA; v_call: TRBV5-1; clone_size: NA
cdr3_aa: CASSLQMNTEAFF; cdr3_nt: TGTGCCAGCAGTTTACAGATGAACACTGAAGCTTTCTTT; j_call: TRBJ1-1; d_call: NA; v_call: TRBV6-5; clone_size: once
cdr3_aa: CASRTSGRDNEQFF; cdr3_nt: TGTGCCAGCAGGACAAGCGGGAGAGACAATGAGCAGTTCTTC; j_call: TRBJ2-1; d_call: TRBD2; v_call: TRBV27; clone_size: NA
cdr3_aa: CASTNRGLSYEQYF; cdr3_nt: TGCGCCAGCACCAACCGCGGGCTCTCCTACGAGCAGTACTTC; j_call: TRBJ2-7; d_call: NA; v_call: TRBV10-2; clone_size: NA
cdr3_aa: CASSPRSGRAADEQFF; cdr3_nt: TGTGCCAGCAGTCCACGGAGCGGGAGGGCCGCGGATGAGCAGTTCTTC; j_call: TRBJ2-1; d_call: TRBD2; v_call: TRBV7-2; clone_size: NA
cdr3_aa: CATSSDPPGQGAYEQYF; cdr3_nt: TGTGCCACCAGCAGCGACCCGCCGGGACAGGGGGCCTACGAGCAGTACTTC; j_call: TRBJ2-7; d_call: TRBD1; v_call: TRBV15; clone_size: NA
cdr3_aa: CASSPPPTLAGGVNEQFF; cdr3_nt: TGTGCCAGCTCACCACCACCAACACTAGCGGGAGGAGTAAATGAGCAGTTCTTC; j_call: TRBJ2-1; d_call: TRBD2; v_call: TRBV18; clone_size: NA
cdr3_aa: CASSSGHDDEKLFF; cdr3_nt: TGCGCCAGCAGCTCGGGACATGATGATGAAAAACTGTTTTTT; j_call: TRBJ1-4; d_call: NA; v_call: TRBV5-1; clone_size: NA
cdr3_aa: CSVAGTGGDYGYTF; cdr3_nt: TGCAGCGTAGCCGGGACAGGGGGTGACTATGGCTACACCTTC; j_call: TRBJ1-2; d_call: TRBD1; v_call: TRBV29-1; clone_size: NA
cdr3_aa: CASSYVLSNQPQHF; cdr3_nt: TGTGCCAGCAGTTACGTTCTTAGCAATCAGCCCCAGCATTTT; j_call: TRBJ1-5; d_call: NA; v_call: TRBV6-6; clone_size: once
cdr3_aa: CASIPSGSTDTQYF; cdr3_nt: TGTGCCAGCATCCCTAGCGGGAGTACAGATACGCAGTATTTT; j_call: TRBJ2-3; d_call: TRBD2; v_call: TRBV27; clone_size: few
cdr3_aa: CASSPGLTNEKLFF; cdr3_nt: TGTGCCAGCAGCCCGGGCCTGACTAATGAAAAACTGTTTTTT; j_call: TRBJ1-4; d_call: NA; v_call: TRBV5-4; clone_size: NA
cdr3_aa: CASSPNPRLRGGSEGYTF; cdr3_nt: TGTGCCAGCAGCCCTAATCCCCGTTTGAGGGGAGGGAGTGAGGGCTACACCTTC; j_call: TRBJ1-2; d_call: NA; v_call: TRBV7-2; clone_size: NA
cdr3_aa: CASSLKTSGSEQYF; cdr3_nt: TGCGCCAGCAGCCTAAAGACTAGCGGGAGCGAGCAGTACTTC; j_call: TRBJ2-7; d_call: TRBD2; v_call: TRBV4-3; clone_size: NA
cdr3_aa: CASSPDLNQPQHF; cdr3_nt: TGCGCCAGCAGCCCGGATCTCAATCAGCCCCAGCATTTT; j_call: TRBJ1-5; d_call: NA; v_call: TRBV5-1; clone_size: once
cdr3_aa: CASSSLGGNYNEQFF; cdr3_nt: TGTGCCAGCAGCTCCCTCGGGGGTAACTACAATGAGCAGTTCTTC; j_call: TRBJ2-1; d_call: NA; v_call: TRBV9; clone_size: NA
cdr3_aa: CASSDQDSNYGYTF; cdr3_nt: TGTGCCAGCAGCGATCAGGACAGTAACTATGGCTACACCTTC; j_call: TRBJ1-2; d_call: NA; v_call: TRBV11-2; clone_size: NA
cdr3_aa: CSVEGAAAEQYF; cdr3_nt: TGCAGCGTTGAAGGGGCCGCGGCCGAGCAGTACTTC; j_call: TRBJ2-7; d_call: NA; v_call: TRBV29-1; clone_size: NA
cdr3_aa: CAGRSSSTDTQYF; cdr3_nt: TGTGCCGGGCGGAGCAGTAGCACAGATACGCAGTATTTT; j_call: TRBJ2-3; d_call: NA; v_call: TRBV7-9; clone_size: NA
cdr3_aa: CSVVRTDSYEQYF; cdr3_nt: TGCAGCGTCGTAAGGACTGACTCCTACGAGCAGTACTTC; j_call: TRBJ2-7; d_call: NA; v_call: TRBV29-1; clone_size: NA
cdr3_aa: CASSYQGRRNEQFF; cdr3_nt: TGTGCCAGCAGTTACCAGGGGAGACGAAATGAGCAGTTCTTC; j_call: TRBJ2-1; d_call: NA; v_call: TRBV6-5; clone_size: NA
cdr3_aa: CASSLGVGQLAYNEQFF; cdr3_nt: TGCGCCAGCAGCTTGGGCGTAGGACAGCTAGCCTACAATGAGCAGTTCTTC; j_call: TRBJ2-1; d_call: NA; v_call: TRBV5-1; clone_size: NA
cdr3_aa: CASSSLPGQGLREQYF; cdr3_nt: TGTGCCAGCAGTTCCCTCCCGGGACAGGGACTAAGGGAGCAGTACTTC; j_call: TRBJ2-7; d_call: TRBD1; v_call: TRBV5-6; clone_size: NA
cdr3_aa: CASSEQGPVEGSYYEQYF; cdr3_nt: TGTGCCAGCAGTGAACAGGGGCCGGTGGAGGGCTCCTACTACGAGCAGTACTTC; j_call: TRBJ2-7; d_call: NA; v_call: TRBV6-1; clone_size: NA
cdr3_aa: CSVETSATRSTEAFF; cdr3_nt: TGCAGCGTTGAAACATCCGCGACCAGGTCCACTGAAGCTTTCTTT; j_call: TRBJ1-1; d_call: NA; v_call: TRBV29-1; clone_size: once
cdr3_aa: CASSEMGGRGNEQFF; cdr3_nt: TGTGCCAGCAGTGAAATGGGGGGTAGGGGGAATGAGCAGTTCTTC; j_call: TRBJ2-1; d_call: NA; v_call: TRBV2; clone_size: NA
cdr3_aa: CASRPPSSLGQLYGYTF; cdr3_nt: TGTGCCAGCAGACCGCCCTCGTCCCTCGGACAGCTCTATGGCTACACCTTC; j_call: TRBJ1-2; d_call: NA; v_call: TRBV28; clone_size: NA
cdr3_aa: CASSLDGVFGQYF; cdr3_nt: TGTGCCAGCAGCTTAGACGGGGTTTTCGGGCAGTACTTC; j_call: TRBJ2-7; d_call: NA; v_call: TRBV7-9; clone_size: NA
cdr3_aa: CASRAGSASRNEQFF; cdr3_nt: TGCGCCAGCAGGGCGGGATCAGCAAGCCGCAATGAGCAGTTCTTC; j_call: TRBJ2-1; d_call: NA; v_call: TRBV10-2; clone_size: NA
cdr3_aa: CASSADRAWGNTIYF; cdr3_nt: TGTGCCAGCAGCGCGGACAGGGCCTGGGGAAACACCATATATTTT; j_call: TRBJ1-3; d_call: TRBD1; v_call: TRBV11-2; clone_size: once
cdr3_aa: CASSAAGGGYSQPQHF; cdr3_nt: TGTGCCAGTAGTGCGGCAGGGGGCGGTTATAGTCAGCCCCAGCATTTT; j_call: TRBJ1-5; d_call: TRBD1; v_call: TRBV19; clone_size: NA
cdr3_aa: CASGGNTEAFF; cdr3_nt: TGTGCCAGCGGAGGGAACACTGAAGCTTTCTTT; j_call: TRBJ1-1; d_call: NA; v_call: TRBV9; clone_size: NA
cdr3_aa: CASSQDRDASYEQYF; cdr3_nt: TGCGCCAGCAGCCAAGACCGGGACGCGTCCTACGAGCAGTACTTC; j_call: TRBJ2-7; d_call: NA; v_call: TRBV4-3; clone_size: NA
cdr3_aa: CASSMASSYNEQFF; cdr3_nt: TGTGCCAGTAGTATGGCGAGCTCCTACAATGAGCAGTTCTTC; j_call: TRBJ2-1; d_call: NA; v_call: TRBV19; clone_size: NA